This T cell receptor beta chain is drawn from a study of blood T cell repertoires in COVID-19. The assay was immunoSEQ multiplex PCR, and TCRdb's table has in-frame clones only and misses some. Among roughly 120,000 clones listed, about nine tenths were seen once. With 3 bases removed from V and 2 bases from J, the gap between germline ends came to 12 bases. This CDR3 has 15 residues. The V gene's germline CDR1 is SGHNT and CDR2 YYREEE (reference sequence). The chain has TRBV5-4 and TRBJ1-3; D gene unclear. Sequences were obtained from peripheral blood. This clonotype was obtained from a man aged 35 to 55 with acute or convalescent COVID-19. The CDR3 spells CASSWELGAGNTIYF. CDR3 nucleotides: TGTGCCAGCAGCTGGGAGCTCGGGGCTGGAAACACCATATATTTT.